The clone carrying this T cell receptor beta chain came up once. The sample belongs to a study of cytomegalovirus exposure and HLA in healthy donors. CDR1 is SGHNT and CDR2 is YYREEE in the germline V gene (reference sequence). The CDR3 spans 14 residues. The germline V and J ends were trimmed by 5 bases and 1 base, with 10 bases remaining between them. Clones were sequenced by immunoSEQ multiplex PCR, and TCRdb holds only the in-frame ones, with some missing. The data contain about 120,000 clones, 86% of them singletons. This TCR came from a man between 18 and 35 years old in good health and CMV-seronegative. The V call is TRBV5-4, the J call TRBJ1-5, with a weak D call TRBD1 (5 bases). The specimen was PBMCs. The CDR3 region is CASSHSGSNQPQHF. Written as DNA, the CDR3 is TGTGCCAGCAGTCACTCAGGGAGCAATCAGCCCCAGCATTTT.